This T cell receptor (beta chain) derives from a study of blood T cell repertoires in COVID-19. CDR3 length equals 15 residues. Germline lookup yields CDR1 MNHEY and CDR2 SMNVEV (reference sequence). V lost 5 bases, J lost 2 bases, and 12 bases lay in between. Some clones are missing from TCRdb's copy, which holds only in-frame ones; the method was immunoSEQ multiplex PCR. The data show 210,000 or so clones, approximately 80% seen once. The TCR sequence derives from a woman over 75 with acute or convalescent COVID-19. Sequencing was carried out using peripheral blood. This rearrangement joins TRBV27 to TRBJ2-2; D may be TRBD1 (6 bases). The CDR3, as DNA: TGTGCCAGCAGTCCATGGACAGATAACACCGGGGAGCTGTTTTTT. Its protein product is CASSPWTDNTGELFF.